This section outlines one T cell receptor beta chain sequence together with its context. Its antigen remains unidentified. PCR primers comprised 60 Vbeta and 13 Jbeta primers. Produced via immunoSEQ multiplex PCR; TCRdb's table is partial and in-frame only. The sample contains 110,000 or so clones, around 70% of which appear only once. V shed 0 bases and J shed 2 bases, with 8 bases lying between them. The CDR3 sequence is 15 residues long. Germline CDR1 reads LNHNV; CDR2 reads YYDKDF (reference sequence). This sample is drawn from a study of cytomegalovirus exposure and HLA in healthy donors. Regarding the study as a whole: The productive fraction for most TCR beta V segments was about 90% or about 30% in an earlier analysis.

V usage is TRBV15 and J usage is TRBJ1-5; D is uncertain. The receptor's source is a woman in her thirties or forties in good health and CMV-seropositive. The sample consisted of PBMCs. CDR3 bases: TGTGCCACCAGCAGAGATCTCGGGGGCAATCAGCCCCAGCATTTT. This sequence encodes CATSRDLGGNQPQHF.